This T cell receptor (beta chain) was recovered during a study of blood T cell repertoires in COVID-19. Two consecutive negative NP/OP PCR tests, clearance, or resolved symptoms defined Cohort 3 recovery. With V trimmed by 2 bases and J by 0 bases, 4 bases remained unmatched. The CDR3 runs 16 residues. Germline V gene data show CDR1 as LGHNA and CDR2 as YNFKEQ. Some clones are missing from TCRdb's copy, which holds only in-frame ones; the method was immunoSEQ multiplex PCR. This repertoire shows some 300,000 clones, less than 90% found once; its top ten account for about 0.93%. This TCR was sampled from a woman in her 30s who had recovered from COVID-19. Sequencing was done on a sample of PBMCs or T cells enriched from blood (not recorded which). The chain employs TRBV4-2 and TRBJ1-3; 7 bases fit TRBD1. DNA for the CDR3: TGTGCCAGCAGCCAACCGACAGGGAGCTCTGGAAACACCATATATTTT. Residues: CASSQPTGSSGNTIYF.